A single sample is the source of the 29 T cell receptor beta chains below, sequenced in a study of T cell repertoires in cytomegalovirus infection. TCRdb re-derived calls from the reads in MiXCR, one entry per CDR3 protein. The sample lists about 450,000 distinct CDR3 sequences, approximately 33% occurring once. Material: PBMCs. Receptors were obtained from a human donor in good health (CMV status not recorded). Some clones in this sample may be carry-over from other donors' samples.

This clonotype has more than one count but fewer than ten. This chain links TRBV4-1 with TRBJ2-1; 10 bases map to TRBD2. Germline lookup yields CDR1 MGHRA and CDR2 YSYEKL. The CDR3 contains 16 residues. V was clipped by 0 bases and J by 7 bases; unmatched bases: 6. This CDR3 reads CASSQDPAGGLNEQFF. The CDR3 coding sequence is TGCGCCAGCAGCCAAGACCCAGCGGGGGGGCTTAATGAGCAGTTCTTC.

As for this clonotype: This may stem from a read error, because a much larger clone lies one nucleotide away. The chain has TRBV12-3 or TRBV12-4 and TRBJ1-1, with a tentative D call TRBD1 (5 bases). V was clipped by 7 bases and J by 5 bases, with 14 bases between them. The CDR3 contains 13 residues. The CDR3 region has the DNA TGTGCCAGCATTTTGAGGGGTAAGACTGAAGCTTTCTTT. Translating gives CASILRGKTEAFF.

This clonotype was observed a handful of times. The V call is TRBV7-9, the J call TRBJ1-2; D is uncertain. The CDR3 runs 15 residues. Germline V gene data show CDR1 as SEHNR and CDR2 as FQNEAQ (reference sequence). The germline V and J ends were trimmed by 1 base and 12 bases, with 21 bases remaining between them. CDR3 coding DNA: TGTGCCAGCAGCTTAGAACCGTGGCAGGTGGAGGACCACACCTTC. This sequence encodes CASSLEPWQVEDHTF.

The gene calls are TRBV4-2 and TRBJ1-6; 7 bases agree with TRBD1. V lost 4 bases and J lost 7; bases outside the gene matches: 10. Germline V gives CDR1 LGHNA, CDR2 YNFKEQ. The length of the CDR3 is 16 residues. The CDR3 bases are TGTGCCAGCAGCCGAGAAAGACAGGGAGACAATTCACCCCTCCACTTT. It codes for CASSRERQGDNSPLHF.

Points on this clonotype: Since a much larger clone is just one base distant, this may be a read error. This chain connects TRBV7-2 to TRBJ1-2; D is uncertain. Germline V gene data show CDR1 as SGHTA and CDR2 as FQGNSA. CDR3 length: 14 amino acids. V lost 5 bases to trimming and J lost 4 bases, with 14 bases between them. This CDR3 reads CASSVYVERYGYTF. In DNA, the CDR3 is TGTGCCAGCAGCGTATATGTAGAGCGCTATGGCTACACCTTC.

The CDR3 spells CASPWDSSGSYEQYF. The CDR3 DNA follows: TGTGCCAGCCCCTGGGACTCATCGGGATCCTACGAGCAGTACTTC. The V call is TRBV12-3 or TRBV12-4, the J call TRBJ2-7; TRBD2 is a possible D gene (6 bases). The V end lost 8 bases, the J end lost 1 base, and 18 bases lay between the germline ends. This CDR3 is built from 15 residues.

This clonotype was seen at least ten times. The chain couples TRBV19 to TRBJ1-5; D not resolved. Germline CDR1 LNHDA, CDR2 SQIVND (reference sequence). This CDR3 comprises 13 residues. V lost 6 bases, J lost 6 bases, and 12 bases lay in between. CDR3 sequence reads: CASSAAVGQPQHF. The CDR3 DNA follows: TGTGCCAGTAGCGCCGCGGTGGGTCAGCCCCAGCATTTT. The whole variable domain, remainder taken from reference TRBV19 and TRBJ1-5, is DGGITQSPKYLFRKEGQNVTLSCEQNLNHDAMYWYRQDPGQGLRLIYYSQIVNDFQKGDIAEGYSVSREKKESFPLTVTSAQKNPTAFYLCASSAAVGQPQHFGDGTRLSIL.

The V call is TRBV10-3, the J call TRBJ2-4; 8 nucleotides line up with TRBD1. This CDR3 comprises 16 residues. With V trimmed by 3 bases and J by 1 base, 5 bases remained unmatched. Germline V CDR1 and CDR2: ENHRY, SYGVKD. In DNA form, the CDR3 reads TGTGCCATCAGTGACCCGGACAGGGTGGCCAAAAACATTCAGTACTTC. Encoded protein: CAISDPDRVAKNIQYF.

This clonotype has just a few counts. The CDR3 nucleotides are TGTGCCAGCAGTGAAGCCGGGACTGCAACCTACGAGCAGTACTTC. Protein product: CASSEAGTATYEQYF. This rearrangement joins TRBV6-1 to TRBJ2-7; D possibly corresponds to TRBD2 (6 bases). The germline V gene encodes CDR1 MNHNS and CDR2 SASEGT. The CDR3 is 15 residues long. V lost 0 bases and J 2 bases, leaving 11 bases between the germline ends.

This clonotype was detected a few times. V usage is TRBV7-2 and J usage is TRBJ2-7, with D unresolved. This CDR3 has 15 residues. V lost 4 bases and J lost 4, with 17 bases in between. Germline CDR1 and CDR2: SGHTA and FQGNSA. CDR3 DNA: TGTGCCAGCAGCTCCCCAGGCCGGGTCGGGTACGAGCAGTACTTC. Amino acids: CASSSPGRVGYEQYF.

Comment on this clonotype: Lacking the conserved final phenylalanine or tryptophan, this CDR3 likely reflects a read error. This chain connects TRBV7-8 to TRBJ1-1; 9 positions agree with TRBD1. Germline CDR1 is SGHVS and CDR2 is FQNEAQ. V lost 3 bases and J lost 8; bases outside the gene matches: 4. This CDR3 has 13 amino acids. CDR3 protein: CASSLDRGPEAFC. The CDR3 DNA follows: TGTGCCAGCAGCTTGGACAGGGGACCGGAAGCTTTCTGT.

The chain couples TRBV5-6 to TRBJ1-2; D may be TRBD1 (6 bases). CDR1 and CDR2 from the germline V gene are SGHDT and YYEEEE. The CDR3 is made up of 15 amino acids. V lost 4 bases, J lost 5 bases, and 18 bases lay in between. The CDR3 DNA is TGTGCCAGCAGCCCCGGAGGGACAACCAGTTATGGCTACACCTTC. Its translation: CASSPGGTTSYGYTF.

This chain connects TRBV7-6 to TRBJ2-2, with D unresolved. The germline V gene has CDR1 SGHVS and CDR2 FNYEAQ. CDR3 length equals 14 residues. Trimming stripped 1 base from V and 3 bases from J, with 6 bases between. CDR3 protein: CASSLDHDTGELFF. CDR3 nucleotides: TGTGCCAGCAGCTTAGATCACGACACCGGGGAGCTGTTTTTT.

V gene TRBV20-1 combines with J gene TRBJ2-2; 8 nucleotides align to TRBD1. Germline lookup yields CDR1 DFQATT and CDR2 SNEGSKA (reference sequence). The CDR3 is 16 amino acids. V lost 6 bases to trimming and J lost 1 base; unmatched junction nucleotides: 10. CDR3 nucleotide sequence: TGCAGTGCCCCGGAAACCGACAGGGGGAACACCGGGGAGCTGTTTTTT. Protein sequence: CSAPETDRGNTGELFF.

The chain carries TRBV4-1 and TRBJ2-1; either TRBD1 or TRBD2 may supply D (6 bases each). The V and J ends lost 0 bases and 8 bases respectively, with 11 bases between them. CDR3 length: 14 residues. Germline V lookup: CDR1 MGHRA, CDR2 YSYEKL. CDR3 in DNA: TGCGCCAGCAGCCAAGAGGGGGGCTGGGATGAGCAGTTCTTC. Translated, it gives CASSQEGGWDEQFF.

Turning to this clonotype: A junction boundary mismatches the germline segment, possibly from a read error. The V call is TRBV5-6, the J call TRBJ2-7, with a tentative D call TRBD2 (5 bases). CDR1 and CDR2 from the germline V gene are SGHDT and YYEEEE. CDR3 length: 13 residues. In nucleotides, the CDR3 is TGTGACAGCAGCTTGGAGGCCGCCTACGAGCAGTACTTC. This sequence encodes CDSSLEAAYEQYF.

J is TRBJ1-1 and V is TRBV6-5; no firm D call. The CDR3 covers 15 residues. Germline assignment: CDR1 MNHEY and CDR2 SVGAGI. Between the trimmed V and J ends, which lost 0 bases and 3 bases, there was a span of 11 bases. The CDR3 DNA reads TGTGCCAGCAGTTACTCCACAGAGACCTACACTGAAGCTTTCTTT. This encodes CASSYSTETYTEAFF.

A remark on this clonotype: At one of its ends the junction is not consistent with the germline gene, which may arise from a read error. J is TRBJ2-7 and V is TRBV18; TRBD1 matches at 9 bases. CDR1 is KGHSH and CDR2 is LQKENI in the germline V gene. This CDR3 region has 18 residues. The CDR3 coding sequence is TGTGCCAGCTCACCTCCACCTTCCGGGACAGGGCCGATCTACGAGCGGTACTTC. It yields the protein CASSPPPSGTGPIYERYF.

This clonotype was detected ten times or more. This chain's CDR3 is CASSQGQGGRETQYF. For the CDR3, the DNA is TGTGCCAGCAGTCAGGGACAGGGAGGAAGAGAGACCCAGTACTTC. The chain carries TRBV12-3 or TRBV12-4 and TRBJ2-5, with TRBD1 identical over 9 bases. The ends lost 5 bases at V and 4 bases at J; junction bases unmatched: 8. CDR3 size: 15 residues.

The sample holds a few counts of this clonotype. The chain couples TRBV12-3 or TRBV12-4 to TRBJ1-5, with 8 bases lining up with TRBD1. The trim removed 7 bases at V and 11 bases at J, leaving 19 bases unmatched. The CDR3 is made up of 16 amino acids. DNA of the CDR3: TGTGCCAGCACCACCCGCGGACAGGGCGGGGAATCGGCCCAGCATTTT. It specifies CASTTRGQGGESAQHF.

This clonotype was detected a few times. The chain couples TRBV28 to TRBJ2-7; a possible D gene is TRBD1 (5 bases). V was trimmed by 6 bases and J by 5 bases, leaving 14 bases between them. In germline, CDR1 is MDHEN, CDR2 SYDVKM. The CDR3 is 13 amino acids. CDR3 region: CASRPGPDHEQYF. DNA of the CDR3: TGTGCCAGCAGACCAGGGCCTGACCACGAGCAGTACTTC. The whole variable domain, filled in from reference TRBV28 and TRBJ2-7, reads DVKVTQSSRYLVKRTGEKVFLECVQDMDHENMFWYRQDPGLGLRLIYFSYDVKMKEKGDIPEGYSVSREKKERFSLILESASTNQTSMYLCASRPGPDHEQYFGPGTRLTVT.

V and J are TRBV28 and TRBJ2-5, with 9 bases identical to TRBD2. CDR3 length: 16 amino acids. Germline V gene sequence: CDR1 MDHEN, CDR2 SYDVKM. V was clipped by 5 bases and J by 2 bases; unmatched bases: 9. Here the CDR3 DNA reads TGTGCCAGCAGTCCCCTAGCGGGACGAAAACAAGAGACCCAGTACTTC. Translation: CASSPLAGRKQETQYF.

This clonotype appeared many times. V usage is TRBV7-2 and J usage is TRBJ1-4; 7 bases are shared with TRBD1. V shed 5 bases and J 7 bases; nucleotides not matched to a gene: 10. This CDR3 is built from 15 residues. The germline V gene has CDR1 SGHTA and CDR2 FQGNSA. The CDR3 DNA reads TGTGCCAGCAGCCCAGGAGGGGGCCTGGGTGAAAAACTGTTTTTT. It codes for CASSPGGGLGEKLFF. The full variable domain, rest sourced from reference TRBV7-2 and TRBJ1-4, is GAGVSQSPSNKVTEKGKDVELRCDPISGHTALYWYRQSLGQGLEFLIYFQGNSAPDKSGLPSDRFSAERTGGSVSTLTIQRTQQEDSAVYLCASSPGGGLGEKLFFGSGTQLSVL.

This clonotype was counted only a few times. The chain recombines TRBV15 with TRBJ2-7; unclear D gene. The length of the CDR3 is 13 residues. V dropped 0 bases and J dropped 6 bases, with 9 bases sitting between them. In germline, CDR1 is LNHNV, CDR2 YYDKDF (reference sequence). The CDR3 sequence is CATSRDRFSEQYF. Here the CDR3 DNA reads TGTGCCACCAGCAGAGATCGGTTCTCCGAGCAGTACTTC.

This clonotype has at least ten counts. The CDR3 loop is CASSLGAGARADTQYF. CDR3 nucleotide sequence: TGTGCCAGCAGCTTAGGGGCAGGGGCTCGGGCAGATACGCAGTATTTT. The rearrangement uses TRBV7-2 and TRBJ2-3, with a tentative D call TRBD1 (6 bases). Trimming took 1 base from V and 4 from J, leaving 15 bases between them. CDR1 is SGHTA, CDR2 FQGNSA, per germline. This CDR3 is 16 amino acids long.

In its sample, this clonotype was seen a few times. This chain joins TRBV12-3 or TRBV12-4 and TRBJ1-1; unclear D gene. CDR3 length equals 11 residues. The V gene lost 5 bases and the J gene lost 3 bases, with 4 bases spanning the gap. The CDR3 sequence is CASSTYTEAFF. Written as DNA, the CDR3 is TGTGCCAGCAGTACATACACTGAAGCTTTCTTT.

With regard to this clonotype: One end of the junction is discordant with germline, which a read error may explain. This chain uses TRBV10-3 with TRBJ2-7, with no clear D. The CDR3 sequence is 11 residues long. Germline lookup yields CDR1 ENHRY and CDR2 SYGVKD. CDR3 amino acids: CAISGAYEHYF. In DNA, the CDR3 is TGTGCCATCAGTGGGGCCTACGAGCATTACTTC.

V usage is TRBV7-9 and J usage is TRBJ1-2; the match to TRBD1 covers 8 bases. The germline CDR1 and CDR2 sequences are SEHNR and FQNEAQ (reference sequence). Trimming took 5 bases from V and 4 from J; bases not matched to a gene: 6. The CDR3 length is 14 residues. The DNA for the CDR3 is TGTGCCAGCAGCATACCCGGGACAGGCTATGGCTACACCTTC. Translating it yields CASSIPGTGYGYTF.

The rearrangement joins TRBV6-2 or TRBV6-3 to TRBJ2-5, with D hard to call. The CDR3 covers 13 residues. The V gene's germline CDR1 is MNHEY and CDR2 SVGEGT. The germline V and J ends were trimmed by 2 bases and 1 base, with 5 bases remaining between them. This CDR3 reads CASSYLGQETQYF. CDR3 nucleotide sequence: TGTGCCAGCAGTTACCTAGGCCAAGAGACCCAGTACTTC.